This note documents a single T cell receptor beta chain sequence. Its cognate antigen is unknown. Germline CDR1 and CDR2: SGHRS and YFSETQ. The ends lost 4 bases at V and 0 bases at J; junction bases unmatched: 8. The CDR3 contains 18 residues. This sample is drawn from a study of vaccination effects on CD4 cells after COVID-19. About the study: Of the BNT162b2 and mRNA-1273 vaccines, participants received two doses of one or the other.

Here immunoSEQ multiplex PCR was the method, and the copy in TCRdb shows in-frame clones only, minus some. The sample holds 35,000 to 50,000 clones, around 81% seen once. Study-wide findings and caveats: Clones of infection and vaccine origin contracted markedly late after vaccination. Just 1 of 255 vaccine-induced clones in healthy recipients was cross-reactive. Only a few convalescent patients and no early post-infection timepoints featured in the study.

CD4+ T cells specific for antigen were expanded with viral peptide pools by the ViraFEST assay before sequencing. It was after around 10 days of culture that CD4+ T cells were isolated. Vaccine recipients, nucleocapsid antibody negative, had no prior SARS-CoV-2 infection. This chain joins TRBV5-1 and TRBJ2-6; 9 bases map to TRBD1. This clonotype originated in a human donor who received a COVID-19 vaccine. The sequencing used CD4+ T cells from PBMCs cultured with SARS-CoV-2 spike peptides, collected before COVID-19 vaccination. CDR3 nucleotide sequence: TGCGCCAGCAGCCTCGATCCGACAGGGGGCTCTGGGGCCAACGTCCTGACTTTC. Protein product: CASSLDPTGGSGANVLTF.